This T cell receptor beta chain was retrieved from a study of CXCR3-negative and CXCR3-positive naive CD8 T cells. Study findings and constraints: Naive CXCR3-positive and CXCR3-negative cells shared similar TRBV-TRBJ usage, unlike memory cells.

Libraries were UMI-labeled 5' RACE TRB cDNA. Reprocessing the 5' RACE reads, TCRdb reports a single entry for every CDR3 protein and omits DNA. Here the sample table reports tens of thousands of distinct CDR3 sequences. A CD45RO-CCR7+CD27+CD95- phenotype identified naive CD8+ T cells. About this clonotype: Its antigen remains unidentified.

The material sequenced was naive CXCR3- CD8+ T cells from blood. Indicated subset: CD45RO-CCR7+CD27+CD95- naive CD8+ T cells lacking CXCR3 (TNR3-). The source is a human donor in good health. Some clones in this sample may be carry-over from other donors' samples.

CDR3 sequence reads: CASSYSDRLTEAFF. J is TRBJ1-1 and V is TRBV6-5. This CDR3 is 14 amino acids long. Germline V CDR1 and CDR2: MNHEY, SVGAGI.